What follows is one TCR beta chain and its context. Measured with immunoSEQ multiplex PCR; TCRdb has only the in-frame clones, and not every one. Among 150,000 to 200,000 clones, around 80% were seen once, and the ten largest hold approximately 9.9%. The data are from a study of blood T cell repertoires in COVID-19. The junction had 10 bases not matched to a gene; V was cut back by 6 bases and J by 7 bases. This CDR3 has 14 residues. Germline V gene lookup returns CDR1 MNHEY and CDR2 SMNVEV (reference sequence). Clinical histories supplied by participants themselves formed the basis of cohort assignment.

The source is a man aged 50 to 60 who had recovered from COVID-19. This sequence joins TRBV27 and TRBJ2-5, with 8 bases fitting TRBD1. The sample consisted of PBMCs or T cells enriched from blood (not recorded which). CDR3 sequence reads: CASSRQGLGGTQYF. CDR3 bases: TGTGCCAGCAGCAGACAGGGGCTGGGAGGGACCCAGTACTTC.